This TCR beta chain was sequenced for a study of blood T cells in healthy people across ages. Study findings and constraints: Estimates based on one million T cells were treated as lower bounds.

The CDR3 totals 20 residues. The V gene end was trimmed by 0 bases and the J gene end by 0 bases; junction bases not matched to a gene: 9. Germline V gene sequence: CDR1 LGHNA, CDR2 YNFKEQ. A remark on this clonotype: Its antigen remains unknown.

Combining a sample-barcoded 5' primer with a J-beta primer mix, a second PCR ran for roughly 6 to 11 cycles. TCRdb re-analysed the 5' RACE reads in MiXCR, keeping a single row per CDR3 protein. In the table there are about 1.1 million distinct CDR3 sequences, more than 30% of which are singletons. This receptor was identified in a man younger than 30 in good health. Sequencing was done on a sample of blood. J is TRBJ2-5 and V is TRBV4-2, with 14 bases fitting TRBD2. CDR3 protein: CASSQDFGLAGGSYQETQYF. The DNA for the CDR3 is TGTGCCAGCAGCCAAGATTTCGGACTAGCGGGGGGCTCGTACCAAGAGACCCAGTACTTC.